Each of the 27 T cell receptor beta chains below was sequenced from the same sample in a study of CD8 T cells in ankylosing spondylitis. TCRdb redid the calling of the 5' RACE reads with MiXCR, one entry per CDR3 protein. Among 200,000 or so distinct CDR3 sequences listed, over 10% were seen once. The sequencing input was blood, either unsorted or a sorted T cell fraction (not recorded which). These TCRs come from a female donor with ankylosing spondylitis or in good health (not recorded which).

This clonotype was observed at least ten times. V usage is TRBV28 and J usage is TRBJ1-2, with D uncertain. The length of the CDR3 is 14 residues. Deletions cut 7 bases from V and 3 bases from J, with 15 bases between. Germline loops: CDR1 MDHEN, CDR2 SYDVKM. The CDR3 coding sequence is TGTGCCAGCACCCCTCCCGGAGTTGACTATGGCTACACCTTC. Its translation is CASTPPGVDYGYTF.

This clonotype showed up many times. The rearrangement joins TRBV5-1 to TRBJ1-2; TRBD1 matches at 7 bases. Germline CDR1 reads SGHRS; CDR2 reads YFSETQ. After removal of 2 bases from V and 1 base from J, the junction contained 5 bases not matched to a gene. This CDR3 contains 15 residues. The CDR3 here is CASSLQGTINYGYTF. CDR3 bases: TGCGCCAGCAGCTTACAGGGGACTATTAACTATGGCTACACCTTC.

This clonotype was observed many times. The CDR3 reads CASSPLSGGAEQYF. In DNA, the CDR3 is TGTGCCAGCAGTCCACTCTCCGGGGGCGCGGAGCAGTACTTC. The V and J genes are TRBV7-9 and TRBJ2-7; perhaps D is TRBD1 or TRBD2 (6 bases each). The CDR3 sequence is 14 residues long. Trimming cost V 6 bases and J 7 bases, with 19 bases left between them. From germline, CDR1 is SEHNR and CDR2 FQNEAQ (reference sequence).

This clonotype has a count of ten or more. The genes are TRBV18 and TRBJ2-1; no clear D. Trimming took 1 base from V and 8 from J, leaving 6 bases between them. The CDR3 contains 12 residues. In germline, CDR1 is KGHSH, CDR2 LQKENI. In nucleotides, the CDR3 is TGTGCCAGCTCACCACAGGGTTATGAGCAGTTCTTC. It yields the protein CASSPQGYEQFF.

This clonotype was seen many times. The chain has TRBV3-1 and TRBJ2-2, with 8 nucleotides matching TRBD1. The germline V gene has CDR1 LGHDT and CDR2 YNNKEL (reference sequence). With V trimmed by 4 bases and J by 7 bases, 8 bases remained unmatched. This CDR3 has 15 amino acids. CDR3 in DNA: TGTGCCAGCAGCCTTGGACAGGGAAAATTCGGGGAGCTGTTTTTT. The encoded protein is CASSLGQGKFGELFF.

This chain connects TRBV24-1 to TRBJ2-7; 7 nucleotides match TRBD1. The CDR3 is 14 residues long. In germline, CDR1 is KGHDR, CDR2 SFDVKD. Trimming cost V 2 bases and J 5 bases; bases outside gene matches: 5. The CDR3 DNA sequence: TGTGCCACCAGTGATTCCGGGACAGCCCACGAGCAGTACTTC. Protein sequence: CATSDSGTAHEQYF.

This clonotype was seen ten or more times. The junction does not match germline at one end; this may be a read error. V is TRBV19 and J is TRBJ1-1, with D possibly TRBD1 on 6 matching bases. The CDR3 is made up of 14 amino acids. Germline CDR1 LNHDA, CDR2 SQIVND (reference sequence). DNA for the CDR3: TGCGCCAGCAGCTCGGGACACCCTAACACTGAAGCTTTCTTT. Its protein product is CASSSGHPNTEAFF.

This clonotype showed up just a few times. The rearrangement uses TRBV12-3 or TRBV12-4 and TRBJ2-2, with D maybe TRBD1 (6 bases). V lost 7 bases and J lost 6, with 18 bases in between. There are 15 residues in the CDR3. In DNA, the CDR3 is TGTGCCAGCACCCAGGGGCAGGGTTTATCCGGGGAGCTGTTTTTT. Translation gives CASTQGQGLSGELFF.

This rearrangement joins TRBV3-1 to TRBJ2-3, with 7 bases fitting TRBD2. The CDR3 sequence is 13 residues long. In germline, CDR1 is LGHDT, CDR2 YNNKEL (reference sequence). The ends lost 4 bases at V and 7 bases at J; junction bases unmatched: 5. CDR3: CASSRGGKYTQYF. CDR3 DNA: TGTGCCAGCAGCCGGGGGGGAAAATATACGCAGTATTTT.

This clonotype was seen ten or more times. The V gene is TRBV4-3, the J gene TRBJ2-3; D tentatively reads TRBD1 or TRBD2 (5 bases each). The CDR3 contains 14 residues. In germline, CDR1 is LGHNA, CDR2 YSLEER. The V end lost 0 bases, the J end lost 12 bases, and 16 bases lay between the germline ends. CDR3 coding DNA: TGCGCCAGCAGCCAAGATCGGTGGAGGACAACACAGTATTTT. It is translated as CASSQDRWRTTQYF.

The CDR3 DNA reads as TGTGCCAGCAGCCGTCGGGGACAGCAAGAGACCCAGTACTTC. Its protein product is CASSRRGQQETQYF. The genes are TRBV7-2 and TRBJ2-5; 7 bases are a match to TRBD1. Trimming took 5 bases from V and 2 from J; bases not matched to a gene: 5. Germline V gene lookup returns CDR1 SGHTA and CDR2 FQGNSA. The CDR3 consists of 14 residues.

This clonotype has a count of ten or more. The chain has TRBV3-1 and TRBJ1-1; no firm D call. Germline V gene sequence: CDR1 LGHDT, CDR2 YNNKEL (reference sequence). The CDR3 spans 13 residues. The V end was cut by 4 bases, the J end by 7 bases, with 13 bases between. The DNA of the CDR3 is TGTGCCAGCAGCCTGCCGGGAGGGATTGAAGCTTTCTTT. Its translation is CASSLPGGIEAFF.

This clonotype appeared a few times. This chain links TRBV7-3 with TRBJ2-7; 8 bases fit TRBD2. The CDR3 runs 15 residues. The V and J ends lost 5 bases and 2 bases, in that order; junction bases with no gene match: 8. Germline V CDR1 and CDR2: SGHTA, FQGTGA. DNA for the CDR3: TGTGCCAGCAGCCGGGGGGGCAGTGAAGCCTACGAGCAGTACTTC. It translates to CASSRGGSEAYEQYF.

The rearrangement joins TRBV29-1 to TRBJ2-3; 7 bases line up with TRBD2. The trim removed 6 bases at V and 1 base at J, leaving 10 bases unmatched. Germline-derived CDR1 and CDR2 are SQVTM and ANQGSEA. The CDR3 has 15 amino acids. The CDR3 loop is CSVRGGLRGTDTQYF. The CDR3 DNA sequence: TGCAGCGTCCGCGGGGGACTCCGAGGCACAGATACGCAGTATTTT.

The table lists this clonotype with many counts. This CDR3 is CSARVRQGVEKLFF. In DNA, the CDR3 is TGCAGTGCTAGAGTGAGGCAGGGTGTTGAAAAACTGTTTTTT. V and J are TRBV20-1 and TRBJ1-4, with a tentative D call TRBD1 (5 bases). This CDR3 is built from 14 residues. The germline CDR1 and CDR2 sequences are DFQATT and SNEGSKA (reference sequence). The V end was cut by 1 base, the J end by 7 bases, with 13 bases between.

The rearrangement uses TRBV15 and TRBJ1-6; no reliable D call. The V and J ends lost 0 bases and 5 bases respectively, with 8 bases between them. The germline CDR1 and CDR2 sequences are LNHNV and YYDKDF (reference sequence). The CDR3 contains 15 residues. CDR3 DNA sequence: TGTGCCACCAGCAGAGATCCGGGAAATAATTCACCCCTCCACTTT. Protein: CATSRDPGNNSPLHF.

This clonotype has more than one count but fewer than ten. The genes are TRBV2 and TRBJ2-4; weak D call: TRBD2 (7 bases). This CDR3 has 19 residues. V was clipped by 5 bases and J by 7 bases, with 30 bases between them. From germline, CDR1 is SNHLY and CDR2 FYNNEI. Here the CDR3 reads CASSFPLGRGAAPTNIQYF. The CDR3 DNA reads as TGTGCCAGCAGTTTCCCATTGGGGAGGGGGGCAGCCCCGACGAACATTCAGTACTTC.

In its sample, this clonotype was seen many times. The rearrangement links TRBV12-3 or TRBV12-4 to TRBJ1-5; D gene ambiguous. V lost 6 bases and J lost 0, with 12 bases in between. The CDR3 runs 15 residues. Here the CDR3 reads CASSPLDNSNQPQHF. CDR3 bases: TGTGCCAGCAGCCCCCTAGACAATAGCAATCAGCCCCAGCATTTT.

This clonotype was detected ten times or more. CDR3 sequence (DNA): TGTGCCAGCAGTGACTCGTCTCTAGCGGGGGCGGATGAGCAGTTCTTC. It is translated as CASSDSSLAGADEQFF. V usage is TRBV6-4 and J usage is TRBJ2-1, with 10 positions matching TRBD2. This CDR3 is 16 amino acids long. Germline CDR1 and CDR2: MRHNA and SNTAGT. J lost 8 bases, V lost 0 bases, and 7 bases had no gene match.

This clonotype was seen a handful of times. This chain links TRBV13 with TRBJ2-2; perhaps TRBD2 as D (7 bases). This CDR3 is 17 amino acids long. Germline V lookup: CDR1 PRHDT, CDR2 FYEKMQ (reference sequence). V was pared by 4 bases and J by 5 bases, with 20 bases between. The CDR3 coding sequence is TGTGCCAGCAGCTCCCCCCGGGGGCGGGAGTTAACCGGGGAGCTGTTTTTT. Translated: CASSSPRGRELTGELFF.

This clonotype came up a few times. V and J are TRBV6-1 and TRBJ2-7; 7 positions agree with TRBD1. Germline CDR1 reads MNHNS; CDR2 reads SASEGT. V shed 6 bases and J 2 bases; nucleotides not matched to a gene: 4. There are 13 residues in the CDR3. CDR3 sequence reads: CASRQGRAYEQYF. CDR3 sequence (DNA): TGTGCCAGCAGACAGGGGAGAGCCTACGAGCAGTACTTC.

This clonotype was seen more than once but under ten times. The V gene is TRBV3-1, the J gene TRBJ1-4, with a weak D call TRBD1 (5 bases). Germline CDR1 is LGHDT and CDR2 is YNNKEL (reference sequence). V lost 1 base, J lost 8 bases, and 20 bases lay in between. The CDR3 sequence is 17 residues long. CDR3 in DNA: TGTGCCAGCAGCCAAGGAAGGGGCCCGGGGGAGGTAGAAAAACTGTTTTTT. This encodes CASSQGRGPGEVEKLFF. The variable domain in full, with the rest retrieved from reference TRBV3-1 and TRBJ1-4, is DTAVSQTPKYLVTQMGNDKSIKCEQNLGHDTMYWYKQDSKKFLKIMFSYNNKELIINETVPNRFSPKSPDKAHLNLHINSLELGDSAVYFCASSQGRGPGEVEKLFFGSGTQLSVL.

This clonotype showed up just a few times. This rearrangement joins TRBV20-1 to TRBJ2-7, with no clear D. V was pared by 6 bases and J by 2 bases, with 14 bases between. The germline CDR1 and CDR2 sequences are DFQATT and SNEGSKA (reference sequence). This CDR3 comprises 13 residues. CDR3 DNA: TGCAGTGCCCGAGAATATAACACCTACGAGCAGTACTTC. Its protein is CSAREYNTYEQYF.

This clonotype showed up many times. The rearrangement joins TRBV7-2 to TRBJ2-7; 9 nucleotides agree with TRBD1. Per the germline V gene, CDR1 is SGHTA and CDR2 is FQGNSA. This CDR3 comprises 15 residues. The V gene end was trimmed by 4 bases and the J gene end by 5 bases; junction bases not matched to a gene: 9. CDR3 nucleotide sequence: TGTGCCAGCAGCTCAACCGGGACAGGGACTGACGAGCAGTACTTC. It specifies CASSSTGTGTDEQYF.

This clonotype was recorded at least ten times. CDR3 in DNA: TGTGCCAGCAGCCAACAGGGGGCCGCCTACGAGCAGTACTTC. Protein product: CASSQQGAAYEQYF. The V and J genes are TRBV3-1 and TRBJ2-7, with 8 bases lining up with TRBD1. The V and J ends lost 2 bases and 2 bases, in that order; junction bases with no gene match: 2. Germline V gene sequence: CDR1 LGHDT, CDR2 YNNKEL (reference sequence). The CDR3 spans 14 residues.

This chain links TRBV4-2 with TRBJ2-7; D gene uncertain. The CDR3 has 13 amino acids. Trimming stripped 4 bases from V and 0 bases from J, with 7 bases between. Germline V gene data show CDR1 as LGHNA and CDR2 as YNFKEQ. The CDR3 DNA reads as TGTGCCAGCAGCCCGGAAGCCTCCTACGAGCAGTACTTC. It specifies CASSPEASYEQYF.

There are many counts of this clonotype. V and J are TRBV5-1 and TRBJ1-1; the D is unclear. V lost 0 bases and J lost 4, with 13 bases in between. CDR1 SGHRS and CDR2 YFSETQ come from the germline V gene. The CDR3 runs 15 residues. The CDR3 DNA reads TGCGCCAGCAGCTTGGAGAGTTGGGGTAGCACTGAAGCTTTCTTT. Translated: CASSLESWGSTEAFF.